This record concerns one TCR beta chain sequence. Assay used: immunoSEQ multiplex PCR; TCRdb lists only in-frame clones, some missing. The table shows 46,000 or so clones, with more than 70% occurring only once. The record originates from a study of OX40 agonist ivuxolimab in advanced cancers. The CDR3 sequence is 17 residues long. The V end was cut by 2 bases, the J end by 6 bases, with 20 bases between. Looked up from germline, CDR1 is MDHEN and CDR2 is SYDVKM. This TCR was sampled from an adult with an advanced solid tumor such as melanoma, head and neck, liver or kidney cancer. This chain connects TRBV28 to TRBJ1-5; D may be TRBD1 (6 bases). The sequencing here drew on CD4+ or CD8+ T cells sorted from blood, taken in a trial of the OX40 agonist ivuxolimab. Here the CDR3 reads CASSLQRWGQGGQPQHF. The DNA of the CDR3 is TGTGCCAGCAGTTTACAAAGATGGGGGCAGGGTGGTCAGCCCCAGCATTTT.